This entry features one T cell receptor beta chain sequence. This clone was seen ten or more times. What antigen it recognizes has not been identified. No base-level quality is on record; no much larger clone is a single base apart. The CDR3 sequence holds 14 residues, the cysteine and phenylalanine included. Here the CDR3 DNA is all that survives: 42 bases in frame from base 1. According to the germline V gene, CDR1 reads ENHRY and CDR2 reads SYGVKD. Unmatched junction bases come to 13, with V trimmed by 10 bases and J by 4 bases. TCRbeta CDR3 regions were sequenced with the immunoSEQ Assay. After extraction, genomic DNA underwent amplification by bias-controlled multiplex PCR, followed by high-throughput sequencing. The paper's data handling went like this. To quantify the absolute abundance of each unique TCRbeta CDR3 region, sequences were collapsed and filtered. T cell fraction was estimated by normalization of TCRbeta template counts to usable DNA, with usable DNA being measured through amplification of reference genes present in all nucleated cells. Repertoire TCRs were annotated as SARS-CoV-2-specific by exact matching of V gene, CDR3 amino acid sequence and J gene to a known reactive TCR set. The reference SARS-CoV-2 TCR set was derived from MIRA and filtered for enrichment in COVID-19-positive ImmuneCODE repertoires, a step that removed public or cross-reactive TCRs. Based on the MIRA antigens, annotated TCRs were further analysed at the level of specific ORF or position within ORF. Breadth was defined as annotated unique rearrangements over total unique productive rearrangements; depth was the summed frequency of those rearrangements. TCR breadth was compared between groups using two-sided Wilcoxon rank-sum tests. Not all clones reach the TCRdb copy of this immuneACCESS table, which keeps in-frame sequences only. Checked studies attribute under half of the gap to unresolved V genes and leave the rest unexplained. V and J calls and clone size are as listed in that table; D and trimming were resolved from the DNA. The sample yields about 320,000 clones; about 82% were counted once. Under 2.5% of the sample is taken by the ten largest.

In light of the paper, this sample's treatment or condition label describes: some 19 received Ad26.COV2.S at low or high dose, single or two shots; 5 received placebo; per-sample allocation not given. For vaccine and placebo recipients, repertoires were sequenced using samples collected on day 63 after the first injection. In Cohort 1b, 25 to 30 adults aged 18-55 years were enrolled at a single site in Boston, USA, between 29 July and 7 August 2020. Ad26.COV2.S was a replication-incompetent adenovirus type 26 vector expressing a prefusion-stabilized SARS-CoV-2 spike protein from the original Wuhan strain. This entry belongs to a study of Ad26.COV2.S vaccination and SARS-CoV-2 variants (dated by TCRdb to 2020 to 2022). Regarding the study in general: Donors in the vaccine arm were drawn from COV1001, a multicentre, randomized, double-blind, placebo-controlled phase I-IIa trial testing Ad26.COV2.S in healthy adults. Ad26.COV2.S was administered intramuscularly at a dose of 5x10^10 or 1x10^11 viral particles, either as one shot or as two shots given 56 days apart. The specificity and breadth of SARS-CoV-2-reactive T cell receptors after Ad26.COV2.S vaccination were assessed by TCRbeta repertoire sequencing. A total of around 32 samples were included in the TCR-sequenced set, comprising roughly 19 Ad26.COV2.S vaccine recipients, 5 placebo recipients and 8 SARS-CoV-2 convalescent individuals. Participants in the trial were split at random into five groups of five each, receiving low-dose or high-dose Ad26.COV2.S once or twice, or else placebo on both occasions. Investigators remained blinded to trial group allocation during experiments and outcome assessment. The research as a whole found: Substantial breadth of spike-specific CD8+ and CD4+ T cell responses was reported after vaccination. It was noted by the authors that total T cell responses may have been underestimated by the TCR breadth and depth analyses. Non-spike TCR breadth was comparable between vaccine and placebo recipients, consistent with the vaccine containing only spike. Spike-specific TCR breadth was higher in Ad26.COV2.S recipients than in placebo recipients (P = 0.0014). The study was not powered to compare responses between vaccine doses or regimens.

The chain is made from TRBV10-3 and TRBJ2-7; TRBD2 agrees with 7 junctional bases. This sequence originates from a person aged 18 to 65 who received the Ad26.COV2.S COVID-19 vaccine or a placebo. Sequencing used peripheral blood, obtained in a trial of Ad26.COV2.S vaccine versus placebo. The sequenced DNA: TGTGCCACCCACCTGGGGAGGGGCCAGTACGAGCAGTACTTC. Translated, it reads CATHLGRGQYEQYF.